These 25 T cell receptor beta chains were all obtained from the same sample, sequenced in a study of CD8+ T cells in alopecia areata. Documented treatment: oral pan-JAK inhibitor, 5-10 mg twice daily. Extraction and reverse transcription of RNA yielded cDNA as the sequencing template. Repertoires were generated with immunoSEQ multiplex PCR, while TCRdb's copy carries only in-frame clones and drops some. The table includes 150,000 or so clones, 86% detected once. This specimen was CD8+ T cells sorted from blood, taken at week 4, from a patient treated with tofacitinib. The receptors shown here come from a human donor with alopecia areata.

This clone was observed once. The V and J genes are TRBV27 and TRBJ1-1; D is uncertain. The CDR3 is 13 residues long. V was trimmed by 3 bases and J by 5 bases, leaving 10 bases between them. Germline CDR1 and CDR2: MNHEY and SMNVEV (reference sequence). The CDR3 DNA reads TGTGCCAGCAGTTTCGGGTCGTTAACTGAAGCTTTCTTT. Amino acid sequence: CASSFGSLTEAFF.

The chain uses TRBV4-1 and TRBJ2-1, with D possibly matching TRBD2 (5 bases). From germline, CDR1 is MGHRA and CDR2 YSYEKL. The CDR3 length is 13 residues. Trimming cost V 0 bases and J 8 bases, with 8 bases left between them. The CDR3 nucleotides are TGCGCCAGCAGCCAAGACCCTAGCTATGAGCAGTTCTTC. Protein sequence: CASSQDPSYEQFF.

The count of this clone is one. The V and J genes are TRBV7-9 and TRBJ2-1, with D tentatively TRBD2 (5 bases). CDR1 SEHNR and CDR2 FQNEAQ come from the germline V gene (reference sequence). Between the trimmed V and J ends, which lost 5 bases and 14 bases, there was a span of 19 bases. The CDR3 consists of 13 residues. CDR3 residues: CASSPGGSVSEFF. The DNA of the CDR3 is TGTGCCAGCAGCCCCGGCGGTAGCGTCTCAGAGTTCTTC.

The genes are TRBV15 and TRBJ2-1; D is undetermined. The CDR3 totals 12 residues. Between the trimmed V and J ends, which lost 5 bases and 8 bases, there was a span of 10 bases. Germline lookup yields CDR1 LNHNV and CDR2 YYDKDF (reference sequence). The CDR3 region has the DNA TGTGCCACCAGCCCTACCGCCTATGAGCAGTTCTTC. It codes for CATSPTAYEQFF.

This clone was counted between two and nine times. V usage is TRBV6-1 and J usage is TRBJ2-1, with TRBD1 matching 8 bases. V gave up 6 bases and J gave up 3 bases; unmatched junction bases: 7. The CDR3 runs to 15 residues. Germline V gives CDR1 MNHNS, CDR2 SASEGT. The CDR3 region has the DNA TGTGCCAGCAGCCTCGACAGGGGAGGCTACAATGAGCAGTTCTTC. Its translation is CASSLDRGGYNEQFF.

This chain links TRBV12-5 with TRBJ2-1; 8 bases agree with TRBD1. After removal of 9 bases from V and 9 bases from J, the junction contained 7 bases not matched to a gene. Germline V gives CDR1 LGHNT, CDR2 FRNRAP. This CDR3 comprises 12 residues. CDR3 residues: CASCDRGGEQFF. CDR3 nucleotide sequence: TGTGCTAGCTGTGACAGGGGAGGTGAGCAGTTCTTC.

This chain joins TRBV27 and TRBJ2-1; 7 nucleotides line up with TRBD1. The V segment lost 3 bases and the J segment 5 bases; nucleotides outside the gene matches: 7. The CDR3 length is 15 residues. Germline V gene sequence: CDR1 MNHEY, CDR2 SMNVEV (reference sequence). In DNA form, the CDR3 reads TGTGCCAGCAGTTTGAGGGGGCGAGGGGACAATGAGCAGTTCTTC. Encoded protein: CASSLRGRGDNEQFF.

This clone has only one observation. The CDR3 protein is CASSLVSGGKEAFF. The CDR3 DNA sequence: TGTGCCAGCAGCTTGGTTTCCGGGGGCAAGGAAGCTTTCTTT. The gene calls are TRBV5-4 and TRBJ1-1, with D possibly TRBD1 on 6 matching bases. There are 14 residues in the CDR3. V shed 0 bases and J shed 8 bases, with 14 bases lying between them. Per the germline V gene, CDR1 is SGHNT and CDR2 is YYREEE (reference sequence).

The V call is TRBV2, the J call TRBJ2-3; D could derive from TRBD1 or TRBD2 (7 bases each). The V end lost 6 bases, the J end lost 2 bases, and 15 bases lay between the germline ends. Germline V gives CDR1 SNHLY, CDR2 FYNNEI. There are 15 residues in the CDR3. The CDR3 nucleotides are TGTGCCAGCAGCTCCAGGGGGGGAGTCACAGATACGCAGTATTTT. Protein: CASSSRGGVTDTQYF.

V is TRBV5-4 and J is TRBJ1-1; TRBD1 aligns across 7 bases. This CDR3 is built from 15 residues. In germline, CDR1 is SGHNT, CDR2 YYREEE (reference sequence). J was trimmed by 6 bases and V by 4 bases; bases with no gene match: 12. The DNA of the CDR3 is TGTGCCAGCAGCCCCCGCCAGGGGGAAGGCGCTGAAGCTTTCTTT. It codes for CASSPRQGEGAEAFF. Combining the CDR3 with reference TRBV5-4 and TRBJ1-1 gives the whole variable domain ETGVTQSPTHLIKTRGQQVTLRCSSQSGHNTVSWYQQALGQGPQFIFQYYREEENGRGNFPPRFSGLQFPNYSSELNVNALELDDSALYLCASSPRQGEGAEAFFGQGTRLTVV.

V is TRBV7-6 and J is TRBJ2-7; D unclear. The CDR3 covers 14 residues. From germline, CDR1 is SGHVS and CDR2 FNYEAQ. V dropped 3 bases and J dropped 1 base, with 10 bases sitting between them. The CDR3 DNA sequence: TGTGCCAGCAGCTTGATGGACGGGTCCTACGAGCAGTACTTC. Amino acid sequence: CASSLMDGSYEQYF. The whole variable domain, remainder taken from reference TRBV7-6 and TRBJ2-7, is GAGVSQSPRYKVTKRGQDVALRCDPISGHVSLYWYRQALGQGPEFLTYFNYEAQQDKSGLPNDRFSAERPEGSISTLTIQRTEQRDSAMYRCASSLMDGSYEQYFGPGTRLTVT.

This clone occurred once. The gene calls are TRBV6-5 and TRBJ1-2; D uncertain. The CDR3 loop spans 15 amino acids. Germline assignment: CDR1 MNHEY and CDR2 SVGAGI. Between the trimmed V and J ends, which lost 6 bases and 1 base, there was a span of 15 bases. The DNA for the CDR3 is TGTGCCAGCAGCTCCCCACAAGGTCATAACTATGGCTACACCTTC. Protein: CASSSPQGHNYGYTF.

The rearrangement links TRBV9 to TRBJ2-2; D is uncertain. Germline loops: CDR1 SGDLS, CDR2 YYNGEE. This CDR3 has 16 amino acids. Trimming took 4 bases from V and 3 from J, leaving 16 bases between them. CDR3 sequence reads: CASSPYDSKHTGELFF. The CDR3 DNA reads as TGTGCCAGCAGCCCTTACGACTCCAAACACACCGGGGAGCTGTTTTTT.

V usage is TRBV4-1 and J usage is TRBJ2-7; 12 bases match TRBD2. From germline, CDR1 is MGHRA and CDR2 YSYEKL. The CDR3 totals 15 residues. With 1 base clipped from V and 4 bases from J, the junction kept 2 bases outside the gene matches. CDR3 residues: CASSQGTSGKYEQYF. In nucleotides, the CDR3 is TGCGCCAGCAGCCAAGGGACTAGCGGGAAATACGAGCAGTACTTC.

This clone was counted once. The J gene is TRBJ2-3, the V gene TRBV29-1; D uncertain. Germline lookup yields CDR1 SQVTM and CDR2 ANQGSEA. V gave up 4 bases and J gave up 2 bases, with 7 bases separating them. This CDR3 contains 12 residues. CDR3: CSVVTFTDTQYF. DNA of the CDR3: TGCAGCGTTGTAACGTTCACAGATACGCAGTATTTT.

This chain joins TRBV6-5 and TRBJ2-4; the D gene is possibly TRBD1 (6 bases). The V end was cut by 4 bases, the J end by 8 bases, with 12 bases between. Germline V gives CDR1 MNHEY, CDR2 SVGAGI. The CDR3 sequence is 13 residues long. This CDR3 is CASSWGHSDIQYF. The CDR3 DNA follows: TGTGCCAGCAGTTGGGGACATTCGGACATTCAGTACTTC.

About this clone itself: The sample has other DNA sequences that encode this CDR3 too. DNA of the CDR3: TGTGCCAGCAGTCTGGGTAGCGGAGCCTACGAGCAGTACTTC. Residues: CASSLGSGAYEQYF. The chain has TRBV27 and TRBJ2-7, with a tentative D call TRBD2 (6 bases). The ends were cut back, 5 bases at V and 2 bases at J, with 13 bases in the middle. This CDR3 has 14 residues. CDR1 is MNHEY, CDR2 SMNVEV, per germline (reference sequence).

Comment on this clone: The junction and the germline gene differ at one end; a read error may be behind it. V usage is TRBV5-8 and J usage is TRBJ2-7; 10 bases agree with TRBD2. The CDR3 has 16 amino acids. CDR1 is SGHTS and CDR2 is YDEGEE in the germline V gene. The chain's CDR3 is CASSPGLADPSHEQYF. The CDR3 DNA follows: TGTGCCAGCAGCCCCGGACTAGCGGACCCCTCCCACGAGCAGTACTTC.

This clone came up once. The chain couples TRBV29-1 to TRBJ2-7; 8 nucleotides agree with TRBD1. Trimming cost V 4 bases and J 3 bases; bases outside gene matches: 8. The CDR3 covers 14 residues. CDR1 and CDR2 (germline): SQVTM, ANQGSEA. The CDR3 loop reads CSVVLGTGSYEQYF. The DNA for the CDR3 is TGCAGCGTTGTCCTCGGGACAGGCAGCTACGAGCAGTACTTC.

The V call is TRBV30, the J call TRBJ2-1; 10 nucleotides match TRBD2. Germline-derived CDR1 and CDR2 are GTSNPN and SVGIG (reference sequence). This CDR3 has 15 residues. V gave up 0 bases and J gave up 7 bases; unmatched junction bases: 6. CDR3 sequence reads: CAWSVLAGVGNEQFF. CDR3 DNA sequence: TGTGCCTGGAGTGTCCTAGCGGGGGTAGGGAATGAGCAGTTCTTC.

The genes are TRBV27 and TRBJ2-1, with 8 bases identical to TRBD2. Looked up from germline, CDR1 is MNHEY and CDR2 is SMNVEV (reference sequence). V was clipped by 2 bases and J by 8 bases; unmatched bases: 8. CDR3 length: 15 amino acids. CDR3 in DNA: TGTGCCAGCAGTTTAGATCGGGGGGGTCCCTATGAGCAGTTCTTC. Encoded protein: CASSLDRGGPYEQFF.

In this sample, this clone turned up a few times. The chain has TRBV4-1 and TRBJ2-7; unclear D gene. The CDR3 spans 14 residues. Per the germline V gene, CDR1 is MGHRA and CDR2 is YSYEKL. Trimming removed 4 bases at V and 3 bases at J, with 13 bases between. The CDR3 nucleotides read TGCGCCAGCAGCCCAATGGCGGATAACTACGAGCAGTACTTC. Its translation is CASSPMADNYEQYF.

V usage is TRBV7-9 and J usage is TRBJ2-3; maybe TRBD1 (7 bases). Germline CDR1 reads SEHNR; CDR2 reads FQNEAQ (reference sequence). Between the trimmed V and J ends, which lost 5 bases and 7 bases, there was a span of 13 bases. This CDR3 is 13 amino acids long. CDR3 region: CASSPPGGHTQYF. The CDR3 DNA follows: TGTGCCAGCAGCCCCCCAGGGGGGCATACGCAGTATTTT.

This chain links TRBV19 with TRBJ2-1; 12 bases are a match to TRBD2. The CDR3 length is 15 residues. CDR1 and CDR2 from the germline V gene are LNHDA and SQIVND (reference sequence). V lost 5 bases and J lost 6; bases outside the gene matches: 5. CDR3 DNA: TGTGCCAGTAGTCCGGGACTAGCGGGTTCCAATGAGCAGTTCTTC. Its protein is CASSPGLAGSNEQFF.

The chain is built from TRBV5-4 and TRBJ2-7; weak D call: TRBD1 (6 bases). V lost 0 bases, J lost 4 bases, and 11 bases lay in between. In germline, CDR1 is SGHNT, CDR2 YYREEE (reference sequence). The CDR3 sequence is 14 residues long. CDR3 DNA sequence: TGTGCCAGCAGCTTGGATCCAGGGGAATACGAGCAGTACTTC. As protein: CASSLDPGEYEQYF.